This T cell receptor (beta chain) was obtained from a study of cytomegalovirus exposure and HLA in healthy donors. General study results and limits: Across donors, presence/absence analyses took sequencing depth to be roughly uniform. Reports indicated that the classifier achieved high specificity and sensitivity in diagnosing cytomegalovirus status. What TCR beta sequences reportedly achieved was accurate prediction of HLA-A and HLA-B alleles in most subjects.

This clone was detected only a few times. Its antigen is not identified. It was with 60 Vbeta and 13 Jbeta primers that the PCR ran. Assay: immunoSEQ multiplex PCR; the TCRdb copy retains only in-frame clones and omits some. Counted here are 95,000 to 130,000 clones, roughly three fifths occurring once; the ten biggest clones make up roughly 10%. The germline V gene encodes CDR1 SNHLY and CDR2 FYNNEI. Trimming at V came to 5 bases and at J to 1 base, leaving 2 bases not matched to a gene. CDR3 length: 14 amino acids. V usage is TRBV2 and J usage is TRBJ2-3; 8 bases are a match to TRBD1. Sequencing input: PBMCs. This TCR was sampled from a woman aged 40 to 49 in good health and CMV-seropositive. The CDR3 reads CASSLGQGTDTQYF. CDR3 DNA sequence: TGTGCCAGCAGTCTGGGACAGGGCACAGATACGCAGTATTTT.